The source of this T cell receptor (beta chain) is a study of blood T cells in healthy people across ages. The CDR3 contains 14 residues. Trimming cost V 5 bases and J 5 bases, with 13 bases left between them. CDR1 and CDR2 from the germline V gene are MGHDK and SYGVNS. Together with a sample-barcoded 5' primer, a J-beta primer mix was included in a second PCR lasting roughly 6 to 12 cycles. TCRdb independently ran MiXCR on the 5' RACE reads; one entry per CDR3 protein. The sample includes 750,000 to 950,000 distinct CDR3 sequences, 40% to 65% seen only once; the top ten take 40% to 50%. Sequences were obtained from blood. This chain uses TRBV25-1 with TRBJ2-4, with D possibly matching TRBD1 (6 bases). The clonotype originates from a man older than 75 in good health. The CDR3 reads CASSSGTSQNIQYF. The CDR3 nucleotides are TGTGCCAGCAGTTCCGGGACATCTCAAAACATTCAGTACTTC. Full variable domain (missing parts from reference TRBV25-1 and TRBJ2-4): EADIYQTPRYLVIGTGKKITLECSQTMGHDKMYWYQQDPGMELHLIHYSYGVNSTEKGDLSSESTVSRIRTEHFPLTLESARPSHTSQYLCASSSGTSQNIQYFGAGTRLSVL.